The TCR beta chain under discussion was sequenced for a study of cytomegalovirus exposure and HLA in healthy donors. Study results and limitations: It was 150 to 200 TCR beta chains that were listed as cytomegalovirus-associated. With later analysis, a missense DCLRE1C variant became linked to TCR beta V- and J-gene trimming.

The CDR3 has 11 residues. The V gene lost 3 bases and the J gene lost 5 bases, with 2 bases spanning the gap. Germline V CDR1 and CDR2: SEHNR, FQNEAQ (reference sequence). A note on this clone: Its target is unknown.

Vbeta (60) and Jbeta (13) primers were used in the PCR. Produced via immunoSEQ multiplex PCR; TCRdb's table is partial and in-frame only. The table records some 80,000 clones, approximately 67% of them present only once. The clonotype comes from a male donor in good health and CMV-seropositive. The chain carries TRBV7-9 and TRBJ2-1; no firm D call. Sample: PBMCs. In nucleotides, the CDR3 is TGTGCCAGCAGCTTCGACAATGAGCAGTTCTTC. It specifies CASSFDNEQFF.